This T cell receptor (beta chain) was sequenced during a study of beta chain features in type 1 diabetes. As for the study in general: Patient and healthy donor groups were alike in age, gender and cell yields.

Germline CDR1 DFQATT, CDR2 SNEGSKA (reference sequence). V dropped 2 bases and J dropped 3 bases, with 3 bases sitting between them. The CDR3 consists of 11 residues. Investigators reverse transcribed all isolated RNA, so they sequenced expressed TCRB transcripts. The read count averaged roughly 4 million across naive, central memory and regulatory T cell samples. Clones were sequenced by immunoSEQ multiplex PCR, and TCRdb holds only the in-frame ones, with some missing. The sample has 200,000 to 250,000 clones, roughly 11% seen once. Note on this clone: Its specificity is not known.

Averaging around 110 mL, one heparinised blood draw came from each individual donor. Broader study findings: For Type 1 diabetes patients, all four CD4+ subsets carried TCRB CDR3s that were moderately but significantly shorter.

The chain uses TRBV20-1 and TRBJ2-3; no reliable D call. Sequenced sample: central memory CD4+ T cells from blood. The receptor was derived from a young man in good health. CDR3 region: CSARKTDTQYF. DNA for the CDR3: TGCAGTGCTAGAAAGACAGATACGCAGTATTTT.